A single sample is the source of the 15 T cell receptor beta chains below, sequenced in a study of response to subunit inactivated influenza vaccine. TCRdb re-called the RT-PCR reads with MiXCR, one entry per CDR3 protein. Counted here are hundreds of thousands of distinct CDR3 sequences, approximately 11% occurring once; the ten biggest clones make up 9.5% to 15%. The sample was PBMCs from blood, taken roughly 48 days after vaccination. Receptors originate from a man over 45 who received an inactivated influenza vaccine.

The table lists this clonotype with a few counts. V is TRBV7-8 and J is TRBJ2-2, with 9 nucleotides matching TRBD1. Germline assignment: CDR1 SGHVS and CDR2 FQNEAQ. Trimming at V came to 1 base and at J to 0 bases, leaving 6 bases not matched to a gene. There are 18 residues in the CDR3. CDR3 sequence: CASSLDRGRSANTGELFF. Written as DNA, the CDR3 is TGTGCCAGCAGCTTAGACAGGGGGCGCTCAGCGAACACCGGGGAGCTGTTTTTT.

The CDR3, as DNA: TGTGCCAGCAGCTTAATACTGGCCACTGAAGCTTTCTTT. Translating it yields CASSLILATEAFF. The chain uses TRBV11-2 and TRBJ1-1; D is unclear. CDR1 and CDR2 (germline): SGHAT, FQNNGV. The CDR3 has 13 residues. V lost 2 bases, J lost 4 bases, and 8 bases lay in between.

This clonotype was detected only a few times. CDR3 DNA sequence: TGTGCCAGCTGCTACGAGCAGTACTTC. It yields the protein CASCYEQYF. The chain couples TRBV6-5 to TRBJ2-7; D call uncertain. Trimming removed 8 bases at V and 3 bases at J, with 2 bases between. The CDR3 has 9 residues. The germline gives CDR1 MNHEY, CDR2 SVGAGI.

This clonotype was recorded a few times. This chain connects TRBV6-5 to TRBJ2-6; D ambiguous. The CDR3 loop spans 17 amino acids. The V end was cut by 2 bases, the J end by 1 base, with 12 bases between. CDR1 is MNHEY and CDR2 is SVGAGI in the germline V gene. The DNA of the CDR3 is TGTGCCAGCAGTTACAGGGTTCTCATTTCTGGGGCCAACGTCCTGACTTTC. As protein: CASSYRVLISGANVLTF.

The chain combines TRBV7-8 with TRBJ2-7; D not certain. Germline CDR1 and CDR2: SGHVS and FQNEAQ. V lost 0 bases and J lost 0, with 9 bases in between. This CDR3 has 15 residues. The CDR3: CASSLARISSYEQYF. The CDR3 region has the DNA TGTGCCAGCAGCTTAGCGCGGATTAGCTCCTACGAGCAGTACTTC.

In its sample, this clonotype was seen a few times. The chain employs TRBV6-1 and TRBJ1-1, with D unresolved. V was pared by 4 bases and J by 6 bases, with 12 bases between. CDR1 is MNHNS, CDR2 SASEGT, per germline. There are 13 residues in the CDR3. CDR3 nucleotide sequence: TGTGCCAGCAGTGTCACGGGATGGTCTGAAGCTTTCTTT. Protein sequence: CASSVTGWSEAFF.

Points on this clonotype: An end of the junction does not agree with germline; a read error may underlie this. This sequence joins TRBV4-3 and TRBJ2-1, with 8 bases fitting TRBD2. CDR1 is LGHNA, CDR2 YSLEER, per germline. The CDR3 contains 20 residues. The CDR3 nucleotides are TGCGCCAGCATCCAAGTATTTAGCGGGATTACCTCCGAGTCCTACAATGAGCAGTTCTTC. Translating gives CASIQVFSGITSESYNEQFF.

This clonotype was found many times. This chain connects TRBV29-1 to TRBJ2-7, with unresolved D. Trimming cost V 0 bases and J 4 bases, with 10 bases left between them. CDR1 and CDR2 (germline): SQVTM, ANQGSEA. This CDR3 has 13 residues. The CDR3 spells CSVEDRSRYEQYF. The DNA of the CDR3 is TGCAGCGTTGAAGATCGAAGTAGATACGAGCAGTACTTC.

This clonotype was found a few times. The chain combines TRBV20-1 with TRBJ2-3; TRBD1 or TRBD2 may be the D gene (5 bases each). V was cut by 6 bases and J by 6 bases, with 16 bases left in between. CDR3 size: 13 residues. The V gene's germline CDR1 is DFQATT and CDR2 SNEGSKA (reference sequence). The CDR3 protein is CSARPGRMDTQYF. The DNA for the CDR3 is TGCAGTGCCCGACCGGGGCGGATGGATACGCAGTATTTT.

The CDR3 sequence: CASSPGPSSTDTQYF. The CDR3 DNA is TGTGCCAGCAGCCCAGGGCCTAGCTCTACAGATACGCAGTATTTT. V gene TRBV7-1 combines with J gene TRBJ2-3; either TRBD1 or TRBD2 may supply D (5 bases each). TRBV7-1 is classed as an ORF, of uncertain function. The length of the CDR3 is 15 residues. Between the trimmed V and J ends, which lost 5 bases and 3 bases, there was a span of 15 bases.

This clonotype was seen at least ten times. This sequence joins TRBV7-9 and TRBJ2-7; D might be TRBD1 (6 bases). The V end lost 3 bases, the J end lost 5 bases, and 17 bases lay between the germline ends. The germline CDR1 and CDR2 sequences are SEHNR and FQNEAQ (reference sequence). The CDR3 length is 15 residues. CDR3 in amino acids: CASSLDPLRGNEQYF. For the CDR3, the DNA is TGTGCCAGCAGCTTGGACCCTTTGAGGGGGAACGAGCAGTACTTC.

This clonotype was found a few times. V and J are TRBV21-1 and TRBJ2-7. TRBV21-1 is deemed a pseudogene. CDR3 length: 14 residues. The CDR3 spells CASSKVTSAYEQYF. The CDR3 DNA is TGTGCCAGCAGCAAGGTTACGTCGGCCTACGAGCAGTACTTC.

This clonotype has only a few counts. The chain recombines TRBV12-3 or TRBV12-4 with TRBJ1-1; D not certain. The CDR3 length is 13 residues. Trimming took 3 bases from V and 4 from J, leaving 9 bases between them. CDR3 coding DNA: TGTGCCAGCAGTTTGGAGGGAAGCACTGAAGCTTTCTTT. This sequence encodes CASSLEGSTEAFF.

The chain has TRBV5-1 and TRBJ1-5; 8 nucleotides line up with TRBD1. The CDR3 totals 14 residues. Per the germline V gene, CDR1 is SGHRS and CDR2 is YFSETQ. V lost 4 bases and J lost 6; bases outside the gene matches: 6. The CDR3 nucleotides are TGCGCCAGCAGCGTACAGGGGGAGGGTCAGCCCCAGCATTTT. Translating it yields CASSVQGEGQPQHF.

This clonotype has a count of ten or more. The DNA of the CDR3 is TGCAGCGCGTCAGGGAGGTCCTACAATGAGCAGTTCTTC. Amino acid sequence: CSASGRSYNEQFF. The chain carries TRBV29-1 and TRBJ2-1, with TRBD2 as a possible D gene (6 bases). Trimming removed 7 bases from V and 1 base from J, with 11 bases in between. Germline V lookup: CDR1 SQVTM, CDR2 ANQGSEA. This CDR3 spans 13 amino acids.